What follows is one T cell receptor beta chain and its context. This clonotype is deemed large (0.1 to 1%). Its recognized antigen is unknown. Base qualities are missing; no much larger clone stands one base away. This sample was taken from a study of T cells generated in artificial thymic organoids (dated by TCRdb to 2016 to 2017). About the investigation overall: The TCR alpha and beta CDR3 repertoires of CD8 single positive T cells derived from in vitro artificial thymic organoids were compared with those of thymic and peripheral blood naive CD8 T cells. The displayed repertoire sequencing data were described as being representative of three independent experiments. Study-wide conclusions, independent of this receptor: CD8 single positive T cells derived from organoids showed physiological TCR clonotype diversity comparable to the diversity seen in thymic and blood naive CD8 T cells.

Non-mobilized peripheral blood was obtained from healthy adult donors. Primary CD8+ T cells were enriched by magnetic beads using the Miltenyi CD8+ T cell Isolation Kit. Naive CD8 T cells from blood were sorted by FACS as CD3+TCRalphabeta+CD8+CD45RO-CCR7+ cells prior to RNA extraction. For each sample, the RNeasy Micro kit was used to purify total RNA from 40,000 to 200,000 sorted cells, and RNA quality was checked on an Agilent RNA 6000 Nano chip. Separate semi-nested PCR amplifications were run for the TCRalpha and TCRbeta libraries, using Advantage 2 and reverse primers located in the TRAC or TRBC constant regions. Between roughly 3 and 500 ng of total RNA was used as input for first-strand cDNA synthesis. The TCR cDNA libraries were generated by 5'-RACE using the SMARTer PCR cDNA Synthesis kit, with a poly-dT primer driving first-strand synthesis. Each semi-nested reverse primer in the constant region carried a 5-nucleotide sample-specific barcode, and the resulting products were cleaned up with the Zymo DNA Clean and Concentrator-5 kit. Up to ten barcoded samples were pooled, ligated to Illumina adaptors and sequenced as 2 x 150 bp paired-end reads on an Illumina MiSeq. The study's own analysis went as follows. Demultiplexed reads were aligned with BLAT to a custom library of all human TRAV, TRAJ, TRBV, TRBD and TRBJ combinations from IMGT. The best BLAT hits were picked using pslCDnaFilter (-maxAligns=1, -ignoreIntrons), and custom Perl scripts were used to calculate clonotype frequencies. The public reads were reprocessed in TCRdb via fastp at Q25 and MiXCR, keeping in-frame beta chains. Rows matching on CDR3 protein sequence are summarized as one entry with the most common DNA and genes. The V and J calls shown here were made by TCRdb, not taken from the authors' results. Present in this sample are fewer than 3,500 distinct CDR3 sequences, roughly 34% of which were seen just once. Clones ranked in the top ten supply 2.4% of the sample.

Input material: naive CD8+ T cells from blood. Reading the label with the study, this specimen's cell subset or site is: CD3+TCRalphabeta+CD8SP T cells; for blood, CD45RO-CCR7+ naive CD8+ T cells. This TCR came from a human donor who gave cord blood stem cells for thymic organoid culture, a cardiac surgery patient who gave postnatal thymus, or a blood donor (not recorded which).

The bases are TGTGCCAGCAGTCTAGTGGGGGGCTCAAATGAGCAGTTCTTC. This translates into CASSLVGGSNEQFF. The sequence joins TRBV7-6 to TRBJ2-1, with the D call perhaps TRBD1 or TRBD2, each one matching 6 bases. CDR1 and CDR2 are read off the germline V gene as SGHVS and FNYEAQ. At the junction V is shortened by 6 bases and J by 7 bases, with 16 bases in between. Reading from cysteine to phenylalanine, the CDR3 counts 14 amino acids. Only CDR3 DNA is held: 42 bases, read in frame from base 1.